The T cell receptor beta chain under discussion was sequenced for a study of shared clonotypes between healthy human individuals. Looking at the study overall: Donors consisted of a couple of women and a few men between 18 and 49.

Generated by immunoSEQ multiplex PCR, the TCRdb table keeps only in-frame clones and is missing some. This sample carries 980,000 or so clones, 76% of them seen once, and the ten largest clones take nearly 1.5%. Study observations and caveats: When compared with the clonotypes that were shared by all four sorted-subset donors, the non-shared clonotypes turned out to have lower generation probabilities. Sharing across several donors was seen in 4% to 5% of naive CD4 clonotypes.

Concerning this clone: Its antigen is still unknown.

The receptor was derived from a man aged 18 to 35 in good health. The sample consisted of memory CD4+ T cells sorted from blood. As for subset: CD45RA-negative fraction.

DNA for the CDR3: TGTGCCAGCAGCCCGGACAGAGCTAACTATGGCTACACCTTC. This codes for CASSPDRANYGYTF. V is TRBV7-2 and J is TRBJ1-2; D perhaps matches TRBD1 (6 bases). Germline-derived CDR1 and CDR2 are SGHTA and FQGNSA. The CDR3 extends over 14 amino acids. The V end was cut by 5 bases, the J end by 0 bases, with 10 bases between. Drawing the rest from reference TRBV7-2 and TRBJ1-2, the complete variable domain is GAGVSQSPSNKVTEKGKDVELRCDPISGHTALYWYRQSLGQGLEFLIYFQGNSAPDKSGLPSDRFSAERTGGSVSTLTIQRTQQEDSAVYLCASSPDRANYGYTFGSGTRLTVV.